This TCR beta chain was sequenced during a study of blood T cell repertoires in COVID-19. About the research overall: COVID-19 samples from acute and convalescent phases originated in the United States, Italy and Spain. The cDNA or gDNA used as material had been derived from T cells, B-cell-depleted T cells, or PBMCs.

Trimming removed 2 bases from V and 0 bases from J, with 8 bases in between. This CDR3 has 15 amino acids. Germline V gene sequence: CDR1 MDHEN, CDR2 SYDVKM. Per the original data handling: For nucleated cells, counts were estimated from reference gene primer amplification. Sequencing used immunoSEQ multiplex PCR; TCRdb keeps in-frame clones, though not all of them. The V and J calls and clone size are taken from that table; D and trimming were inferred from the DNA. Of roughly 160,000 clones listed, 80% to 90% are singletons. The sequencing input was peripheral blood. The rearrangement links TRBV28 to TRBJ1-5; unclear D gene. The TCR comes from an elderly woman with acute or convalescent COVID-19. In DNA, the CDR3 is TGTGCCAGCAGTTTAGGTGTCGGTAGCAATCAGCCCCAGCATTTT. Protein product: CASSLGVGSNQPQHF. Full variable domain (missing parts from reference TRBV28 and TRBJ1-5): DVKVTQSSRYLVKRTGEKVFLECVQDMDHENMFWYRQDPGLGLRLIYFSYDVKMKEKGDIPEGYSVSREKKERFSLILESASTNQTSMYLCASSLGVGSNQPQHFGDGTRLSIL.